The 32 T cell receptor beta chains presented below share a single source sample, sequenced in a study of shared clonotypes between healthy human individuals. Assay: immunoSEQ multiplex PCR; the TCRdb copy retains only in-frame clones and omits some. The data hold some 2 million clones, with roughly 95% observed a single time. CD45RO-negative, CCR7-positively selected cells formed the naive CD8 fraction, excluding terminally differentiated effector memory CD45RA+ cells. Sequencing input: naive CD8+ T cells sorted from blood. These TCRs come from a man in his late teens or twenties in good health.

The chain recombines TRBV14 with TRBJ1-2; D gene ambiguous. CDR1 SGHDN and CDR2 FVKESK come from the germline V gene. Trimming stripped 0 bases from V and 2 bases from J, with 13 bases between. The CDR3 sequence is 16 residues long. CDR3 coding DNA: TGTGCCAGCAGCCAAGATGCCATCCGGCCCAACTATGGCTACACCTTC. Protein: CASSQDAIRPNYGYTF.

The chain links TRBV7-3 to TRBJ1-1, with TRBD1 identical over 7 bases. Germline-derived CDR1 and CDR2 are SGHTA and FQGTGA. The CDR3 extends over 12 amino acids. J was trimmed by 11 bases and V by 4 bases; bases with no gene match: 7. This CDR3 is CASSSHTGEAFF. CDR3 nucleotides: TGTGCCAGCAGCTCTCATACAGGGGAGGCTTTCTTT.

On this clone itself: Other DNA sequences within the sample encode an identical CDR3. The rearrangement joins TRBV5-6 to TRBJ2-7, with a possible D match to TRBD1 (6 bases). The CDR3 consists of 13 residues. The ends were cut back, 4 bases at V and 2 bases at J, with 10 bases in the middle. The germline gives CDR1 SGHDT, CDR2 YYEEEE. The CDR3 region has the DNA TGTGCCAGCAGCCTGACAGGTACCTACGAGCAGTACTTC. Protein product: CASSLTGTYEQYF.

The chain uses TRBV5-6 and TRBJ2-2, with D possibly called TRBD1 or TRBD2 (5 bases each). V lost 4 bases and J 0 bases, leaving 16 bases between the germline ends. CDR1 is SGHDT and CDR2 is YYEEEE in the germline V gene. The CDR3 consists of 17 residues. The CDR3 loop is CASSNDLWGTNTGELFF. The CDR3 region has the DNA TGTGCCAGCAGCAATGATCTATGGGGGACGAACACCGGGGAGCTGTTTTTT.

The chain employs TRBV7-9 and TRBJ1-1, with a weak D call TRBD1 (5 bases). The CDR3 is 12 amino acids. The V and J ends lost 7 bases and 7 bases respectively, with 13 bases between them. Germline loops: CDR1 SEHNR, CDR2 FQNEAQ (reference sequence). DNA for the CDR3: TGTGCCAGCATCTCTGGGGGTATTGAAGCTTTCTTT. Its protein product is CASISGGIEAFF.

This chain links TRBV29-1 with TRBJ2-5, with no clear D. This CDR3 is built from 14 residues. Trimming took off 0 bases at V and 3 bases at J, with 11 bases between the two ends. Looked up from germline, CDR1 is SQVTM and CDR2 is ANQGSEA. CDR3 DNA: TGCAGCGTTGAAGATGGGGTCATGGAAGAGACCCAGTACTTC. Its protein product is CSVEDGVMEETQYF.

This chain uses TRBV29-1 with TRBJ2-7; D is tentatively TRBD1 or TRBD2 (6 bases each). The CDR3 spans 15 residues. Per germline, CDR1 SQVTM and CDR2 ANQGSEA. Between the trimmed V and J ends, which lost 0 bases and 3 bases, there was a span of 15 bases. The CDR3 spells CSVEDLAGQRYEQYF. CDR3 sequence (DNA): TGCAGCGTTGAAGATCTCGCGGGACAACGCTACGAGCAGTACTTC.

The chain is built from TRBV9 and TRBJ2-2; the D is unclear. The CDR3 has 13 amino acids. The V end lost 3 bases, the J end lost 5 bases, and 8 bases lay between the germline ends. Germline values: CDR1 SGDLS, CDR2 YYNGEE. This CDR3 is CASSAPRTGELFF. The CDR3 region has the DNA TGTGCCAGCAGCGCACCTCGGACCGGGGAGCTGTTTTTT.

On this clone itself: The same CDR3 can be traced to other DNA sequences in this sample. The chain uses TRBV13 and TRBJ2-7; D is undetermined. V was pared by 0 bases and J by 0 bases, with 3 bases between. CDR1 PRHDT and CDR2 FYEKMQ come from the germline V gene (reference sequence). The CDR3 contains 13 residues. The CDR3 DNA is TGTGCCAGCAGCTTAGGGGACTCCTACGAGCAGTACTTC. This sequence encodes CASSLGDSYEQYF.

The chain joins TRBV9 to TRBJ1-2; no reliable D call. CDR3 size: 13 residues. V lost 0 bases and J 5 bases, leaving 8 bases between the germline ends. Germline-derived CDR1 and CDR2 are SGDLS and YYNGEE. CDR3 region: CASSVGTEYGYTF. DNA of the CDR3: TGTGCCAGCAGCGTAGGGACGGAGTATGGCTACACCTTC.

The V gene is TRBV6-5, the J gene TRBJ2-5; D is possibly TRBD2 (5 bases). The J call could be wrong; TRBJ2-7 is a better fit for the DNA end. Germline CDR1 MNHEY, CDR2 SVGAGI. This CDR3 has 13 residues. The CDR3 DNA is TGTGCCAGCAGTGATGAGGGAACCTACGAGCAGTACTTC. Its translation is CASSDEGTYEQYF.

V and J are TRBV4-1 and TRBJ1-5, with D possibly being TRBD1 (6 bases). Germline assignment: CDR1 MGHRA and CDR2 YSYEKL. V lost 4 bases, J lost 5 bases, and 15 bases lay in between. CDR3 length: 15 residues. The chain's CDR3 is CASSPDAGVHQPQHF. CDR3 bases: TGCGCCAGCAGCCCAGACGCAGGGGTTCATCAGCCCCAGCATTTT.

Remarks on this clone: The junction differs from germline at one of its ends, possibly a read error. V is TRBV2 and J is TRBJ1-1, with 8 bases lining up with TRBD1. Germline V lookup: CDR1 SNHLY, CDR2 FYNNEI. The CDR3 has 16 residues. CDR3 nucleotide sequence: TGTGCCAGCTGTGAGATCAGGACAGGGACGAACACTGAAGCTTTCTTT. This translates into CASCEIRTGTNTEAFF.

The rearrangement uses TRBV7-2 and TRBJ2-7; D possibly corresponds to TRBD2 (5 bases). Germline CDR1 and CDR2: SGHTA and FQGNSA. The CDR3 runs 17 residues. The V and J ends lost 5 bases and 5 bases respectively, with 25 bases between them. The CDR3 protein is CASSRSVIGGGLNEQYF. The DNA of the CDR3 is TGTGCCAGCAGCCGATCTGTAATTGGAGGAGGTCTAAACGAGCAGTACTTC.

V and J are TRBV9 and TRBJ2-7; D may correspond to TRBD1 or TRBD2 (5 bases each). Looked up from germline, CDR1 is SGDLS and CDR2 is YYNGEE. There are 15 residues in the CDR3. V was shortened by 4 bases and J by 0 bases, with 14 bases between the two germline ends. This CDR3 is CASSPGRPSSYEQYF. The DNA for the CDR3 is TGTGCCAGCAGCCCGGGACGGCCCAGCTCCTACGAGCAGTACTTC. The full variable domain, with the rest looked up from reference TRBV9 and TRBJ2-7, is DSGVTQTPKHLITATGQRVTLRCSPRSGDLSVYWYQQSLDQGLQFLIQYYNGEERAKGNILERFSAQQFPDLHSELNLSSLELGDSALYFCASSPGRPSSYEQYFGPGTRLTVT.

The CDR3 nucleotides are TGTGCCAGCAGCCTCGGGTTGAGCTCCTACAATGAGCAGTTCTTC. Encoded protein: CASSLGLSSYNEQFF. The J gene is TRBJ2-1, the V gene TRBV6-1; the D is unclear. The germline V gene has CDR1 MNHNS and CDR2 SASEGT. Trimming took 6 bases from V and 0 from J, leaving 12 bases between them. The length of the CDR3 is 15 residues.

V usage is TRBV27 and J usage is TRBJ2-7; D tentatively reads TRBD1 or TRBD2 (5 bases each). There are 14 residues in the CDR3. V lost 6 bases to trimming and J lost 6 bases, with 18 bases between them. Germline CDR1 is MNHEY and CDR2 is SMNVEV (reference sequence). In DNA form, the CDR3 reads TGTGCCAGCAGCCGGGGCGATATCCTCGGCGAGCAGTACTTC. Encoded protein: CASSRGDILGEQYF.

The V call is TRBV5-4, the J call TRBJ1-2; the match to TRBD1 covers 9 bases. Germline V CDR1 and CDR2: SGHNT, YYREEE (reference sequence). The CDR3 has 14 amino acids. V dropped 2 bases and J dropped 7; count of bases not matched to a gene: 6. As DNA, the CDR3 is TGTGCCAGCAGCTTCGACAGGGGGATACTTGGCTACACCTTC. This gives the protein CASSFDRGILGYTF.

This clone was recorded once. The DNA for the CDR3 is TGTGCCAGTAGTATAGACCCCCTATCGAGGCAGAGCCCCTACGAGCAGTACTTC. The encoded protein is CASSIDPLSRQSPYEQYF. The V gene is TRBV19, the J gene TRBJ2-7; D gene unclear. Germline V gene sequence: CDR1 LNHDA, CDR2 SQIVND (reference sequence). Trimming took 0 bases from V and 2 from J, leaving 20 bases between them. This CDR3 is built from 18 residues.

The V gene is TRBV2, the J gene TRBJ2-1; no reliable D call. Between the trimmed V and J ends, which lost 7 bases and 8 bases, there was a span of 12 bases. The germline CDR1 and CDR2 sequences are SNHLY and FYNNEI. This CDR3 is built from 12 residues. The CDR3 loop is CASTGPVDEQFF. In nucleotides, the CDR3 is TGTGCCAGCACCGGGCCGGTCGATGAGCAGTTCTTC.

The gene calls are TRBV27 and TRBJ2-3; D is unresolved. Germline CDR1 reads MNHEY; CDR2 reads SMNVEV (reference sequence). Trimming took 5 bases from V and 2 from J, leaving 8 bases between them. The CDR3 spans 13 residues. DNA for the CDR3: TGTGCCAGCAGTAACTTTGTCACAGATACGCAGTATTTT. This gives the protein CASSNFVTDTQYF.

V usage is TRBV9 and J usage is TRBJ1-2, with unresolved D. Germline V gene sequence: CDR1 SGDLS, CDR2 YYNGEE. Trimming cost V 0 bases and J 6 bases, with 15 bases left between them. This CDR3 contains 15 residues. Here the CDR3 reads CASSVGDSGLDGYTF. Here the CDR3 DNA reads TGTGCCAGCAGCGTAGGCGATTCGGGTTTGGATGGCTACACCTTC.

This clone appeared once. The V call is TRBV2, the J call TRBJ2-2, with TRBD1 identical over 7 bases. Germline CDR1 reads SNHLY; CDR2 reads FYNNEI. With 8 bases clipped from V and 0 bases from J, the junction kept 9 bases outside the gene matches. The CDR3 loop spans 16 amino acids. As DNA, the CDR3 is TGTGCCAGCCAGGAGCTGGGACAGACGAACACCGGGGAGCTGTTTTTT. This gives the protein CASQELGQTNTGELFF.

V is TRBV5-6 and J is TRBJ2-5; D unresolved. Per germline, CDR1 SGHDT and CDR2 YYEEEE. The CDR3 is made up of 15 amino acids. Trimming left V 4 bases short and J 5 bases short, with 18 bases between. In DNA, the CDR3 is TGTGCCAGCAGCGCGGTCGGTAATGGTTTCGAGACCCAGTACTTC. Its translation: CASSAVGNGFETQYF.

The chain recombines TRBV11-2 with TRBJ2-7; D assignment may be TRBD1 or TRBD2 (6 bases each). CDR1 is SGHAT, CDR2 FQNNGV, per germline. With 10 bases removed from V and 6 bases from J, the gap between germline ends came to 19 bases. The CDR3 has 13 residues. DNA for the CDR3: TGTGCCACCGGGGGCGGGCCCGGATCCGAGCAGTACTTC. It translates to CATGGGPGSEQYF.

The count of this clone is one. V gene TRBV6-5 combines with J gene TRBJ2-5; 7 bases agree with TRBD1. The CDR3 is made up of 13 amino acids. V was pared by 6 bases and J by 7 bases, with 8 bases of the junction left unmatched. Germline loops: CDR1 MNHEY, CDR2 SVGAGI. The CDR3 coding sequence is TGTGCCAGCAGCCCGAGGGGGCCCGGGACCCAGTACTTC. Its translation: CASSPRGPGTQYF.

The genes are TRBV5-6 and TRBJ2-7, with D perhaps assigned TRBD1 or TRBD2 (5 bases each). The CDR3 runs 15 residues. The V and J ends lost 1 base and 3 bases respectively, with 14 bases between them. Germline loops: CDR1 SGHDT, CDR2 YYEEEE. The CDR3, as DNA: TGTGCCAGCAGCTTGTCGCAGGAGAGGGGCTACGAGCAGTACTTC. Translating gives CASSLSQERGYEQYF.

V is TRBV27 and J is TRBJ1-2, with 12 bases aligning to TRBD1. J lost 7 bases, V lost 2 bases, and 5 bases had no gene match. CDR1 is MNHEY and CDR2 is SMNVEV in the germline V gene (reference sequence). CDR3 size: 15 residues. DNA of the CDR3: TGTGCCAGCAGTTTAGGGACAGGGGGCTTTAGTGGCTACACCTTC. It encodes CASSLGTGGFSGYTF.

Concerning this clone itself: Distinct nucleotide sequences in the sample also encode this CDR3. V and J are TRBV27 and TRBJ2-1, with TRBD2 matching over 7 bases. Per germline, CDR1 MNHEY and CDR2 SMNVEV (reference sequence). This CDR3 region has 15 residues. V trimming: 6 bases; J trimming: 0 bases; junction bases outside the gene matches: 5. The CDR3 DNA reads TGTGCCAGCAGCCTCCGCGGGAGCTCCTACAATGAGCAGTTCTTC. Translating it yields CASSLRGSSYNEQFF.

This chain joins TRBV7-9 and TRBJ2-2; 15 nucleotides match TRBD2. This CDR3 is 16 amino acids long. V shed 6 bases and J 7 bases; nucleotides not matched to a gene: 6. Per the germline V gene, CDR1 is SEHNR and CDR2 is FQNEAQ (reference sequence). The CDR3 DNA reads as TGTGCCAGCAGTTTCGGGACTAGCGGGAGGTTCGGGGAGCTGTTTTTT. It translates to CASSFGTSGRFGELFF.

Here the CDR3 reads CASSLFQGPKETQYF. The CDR3 coding sequence is TGTGCCAGCAGCTTATTCCAGGGACCGAAGGAGACCCAGTACTTC. The chain joins TRBV7-9 to TRBJ2-5; perhaps D is TRBD1 or TRBD2 (5 bases each). The CDR3 is made up of 15 amino acids. Germline CDR1 SEHNR, CDR2 FQNEAQ (reference sequence). The ends were cut back, 2 bases at V and 5 bases at J, with 15 bases in the middle.

This chain uses TRBV28 with TRBJ2-7; tentative D call: TRBD2 (6 bases). The V gene's germline CDR1 is MDHEN and CDR2 SYDVKM. The V and J ends lost 3 bases and 4 bases respectively, with 13 bases between them. The CDR3 length is 14 residues. In nucleotides, the CDR3 is TGTGCCAGCAGTTTTTTCGGGGGTTCGTACGAGCAGTACTTC. This translates into CASSFFGGSYEQYF.